This T cell receptor (beta chain) originates from a study of regulatory and conventional T cells in RAG deficiency. Method: immunoSEQ multiplex PCR; TCRdb's copy keeps in-frame clones and lacks some. This sample carries fewer than 20,000 clones, roughly 87% of them seen once, and the ten largest clones take more than 1.4%. Blood CD4+ CD25-high CD127-low regulatory T cells supplied the genomic DNA template. The CDR3 spans 15 residues. The germline V and J ends were trimmed by 0 bases and 6 bases, with 14 bases remaining between them. CDR1 and CDR2 (germline): SGDLS, YYNGEE. This same sample was also taken into another study, of regulatory T cells. From that paper: The primer mix had 52 TRBV and 13 TRBJ primers.

The specimen was Tregs sorted from blood. This clonotype originated in a human donor in good health. This chain connects TRBV9 to TRBJ2-3; D possibly corresponds to TRBD1 (6 bases). The chain's CDR3 is CASSVEGVELDTQYF. The CDR3 bases are TGTGCCAGCAGCGTAGAGGGGGTAGAATTGGATACGCAGTATTTT. Full variable domain (outside the CDR3, taken from reference TRBV9 and TRBJ2-3): DSGVTQTPKHLITATGQRVTLRCSPRSGDLSVYWYQQSLDQGLQFLIQYYNGEERAKGNILERFSAQQFPDLHSELNLSSLELGDSALYFCASSVEGVELDTQYFGPGTRLTVL.